The 10 T cell receptor beta chains listed next were all sequenced from one sample in a study of T cell responses to AZD1222 COVID-19 vaccine. TCRdb's copy holds only in-frame clones and misses some; the assay was immunoSEQ multiplex PCR. The sample holds approximately 140,000 clones; around nine tenths are singletons and the top ten take 4% to 6%. The sample here was peripheral blood, taken on day 0 of AZD1222 vaccination. These receptors all stem from an adult in good health.

The rearrangement uses TRBV20-1 and TRBJ2-7; tentatively, D is TRBD2 (6 bases). Per germline, CDR1 DFQATT and CDR2 SNEGSKA (reference sequence). The V gene lost 3 bases and the J gene lost 7 bases, with 7 bases spanning the gap. This CDR3 region has 10 residues. The CDR3 spells CSARGREQYF. The DNA of the CDR3 is TGCAGTGCTAGGGGGAGGGAGCAGTACTTC.

In its sample, this clone was seen once. The V call is TRBV5-6, the J call TRBJ1-4; 11 positions match TRBD1. Unmatched junction bases numbered 6, after V lost 4 bases and J lost 10 bases. The CDR3 sequence is 14 residues long. Germline CDR1 and CDR2: SGHDT and YYEEEE. CDR3 in amino acids: CASSPGTGGGKLFF. Here the CDR3 DNA reads TGTGCCAGCAGCCCCGGGACAGGGGGAGGAAAACTGTTTTTT. The full variable domain, completed using reference TRBV5-6 and TRBJ1-4, is DAGVTQSPTHLIKTRGQQVTLRCSPKSGHDTVSWYQQALGQGPQFIFQYYEEEERQRGNFPDRFSGHQFPNYSSELNVNALLLGDSALYLCASSPGTGGGKLFFGSGTQLSVL.

The V gene is TRBV6-5, the J gene TRBJ1-1; D ambiguous. From germline, CDR1 is MNHEY and CDR2 SVGAGI. The CDR3 contains 15 residues. Trimming removed 6 bases at V and 0 bases at J, with 14 bases between. The CDR3 protein is CASRVQIIMNTEAFF. The CDR3, as DNA: TGTGCCAGCAGGGTACAGATTATCATGAACACTGAAGCTTTCTTT.

The chain carries TRBV24-1 and TRBJ2-2; weak D call: TRBD1 (5 bases). V gave up 2 bases and J gave up 4 bases, with 16 bases separating them. The CDR3 sequence is 17 residues long. Germline CDR1 and CDR2: KGHDR and SFDVKD. The CDR3 sequence is CATSDSAGSPGTGELFF. The CDR3 bases are TGTGCCACCAGTGATTCAGCAGGGTCTCCGGGCACCGGGGAGCTGTTTTTT.

This chain connects TRBV4-2 to TRBJ1-2, with a tentative D call TRBD1 (5 bases). The CDR3 loop spans 15 amino acids. V lost 4 bases and J 1 base, leaving 13 bases between the germline ends. CDR1 LGHNA and CDR2 YNFKEQ come from the germline V gene. CDR3 loop: CASSPLGGGNYGYTF. In nucleotides, the CDR3 is TGTGCCAGCAGCCCGCTGGGGGGAGGTAACTATGGCTACACCTTC.

In its sample, this clone was seen a few times. CDR3 sequence reads: CASGAGDRGNTEAFF. CDR3 DNA: TGTGCTAGTGGTGCCGGAGATCGGGGGAACACTGAAGCTTTCTTT. The chain links TRBV12-5 to TRBJ1-1; D ambiguous. Trimming stripped 5 bases from V and 1 base from J, with 14 bases between. Germline CDR1 LGHNT, CDR2 FRNRAP. CDR3 length: 15 amino acids.

V is TRBV19 and J is TRBJ1-2, with D possibly TRBD1 on 6 matching bases. V was pared by 11 bases and J by 4 bases, with 20 bases between. Germline assignment: CDR1 LNHDA and CDR2 SQIVND (reference sequence). This CDR3 spans 14 amino acids. The CDR3 sequence is CAAGGPGEAYGYTF. The CDR3 DNA reads TGTGCCGCCGGGGGGCCAGGGGAAGCCTATGGCTACACCTTC.

The V and J genes are TRBV6-6 and TRBJ1-3; no clear D gene. The CDR3 is made up of 13 amino acids. V was cut by 8 bases and J by 3 bases, with 11 bases left in between. CDR1 and CDR2 (germline): MNHNY, SVGAGI (reference sequence). The CDR3, as DNA: TGTGCCAGCCATAAACTCGGTGGAAACACCATATATTTT. It specifies CASHKLGGNTIYF.

The genes are TRBV25-1 and TRBJ1-4; D perhaps matches TRBD1 (5 bases). CDR3 length: 13 residues. Germline assignment: CDR1 MGHDK and CDR2 SYGVNS. Deletions cut 8 bases from V and 5 bases from J, with 12 bases between. The CDR3 reads CASSRTLNEKLFF. The CDR3 region has the DNA TGTGCCAGCTCCAGGACATTAAATGAAAAACTGTTTTTT.

The chain has TRBV15 and TRBJ2-7; D gene uncertain. CDR3 length: 16 amino acids. Germline CDR1 is LNHNV and CDR2 is YYDKDF (reference sequence). The V and J ends lost 2 bases and 2 bases respectively, with 16 bases between them. Here the CDR3 DNA reads TGTGCCACCAGCAGACAAGCTTGGGGAAGGGCCTACGAGCAGTACTTC. Its translation is CATSRQAWGRAYEQYF.